The sequence of this T cell receptor (beta chain) was determined in a study of blood T cell repertoires in COVID-19. Background on the study: Whether acute or convalescent, the COVID-19 samples came from the United States, Italy and Spain. The analysed material was cDNA or gDNA that came from T cells, B-cell-depleted T cells, or PBMCs.

In the authors' methods: It was from reference gene primer amplification that nucleated cell counts were estimated. Produced via immunoSEQ multiplex PCR; TCRdb's table is partial and in-frame only. That table is the source of V, J and clone size, and D and trimming were worked out from the DNA. The data hold about 150,000 clones, with more than 80% observed a single time. Trimming cost V 4 bases and J 0 bases, with 10 bases left between them. CDR3 length: 14 residues. Per the germline V gene, CDR1 is SGHKS and CDR2 is YYEKEE (reference sequence). This rearrangement joins TRBV5-5 to TRBJ1-2; D uncertain. The receptor's source is a woman in her forties with acute or convalescent COVID-19. The material sequenced was peripheral blood. The CDR3 loop reads CASSHNGPNYGYTF. In DNA form, the CDR3 reads TGTGCCAGCAGCCACAATGGGCCTAACTATGGCTACACCTTC.